Following are 18 T cell receptor beta chains from one sample sequenced in a study of blood T cells in healthy people across ages. The use of a sample-barcoded 5' primer and a J-beta primer mix characterized a second PCR of roughly 6 to 12 cycles. TCRdb redid the calling of the 5' RACE reads with MiXCR, one entry per CDR3 protein. The table shows hundreds of thousands of distinct CDR3 sequences, with about 61% occurring only once. Sequencing input: blood. Receptor source: a man between 40 and 49 years old in good health.

This chain links TRBV20-1 with TRBJ1-5, with 7 bases fitting TRBD1. The ends lost 0 bases at V and 2 bases at J; junction bases unmatched: 4. CDR1 is DFQATT, CDR2 SNEGSKA, per germline (reference sequence). CDR3 length equals 15 residues. CDR3 amino acids: CSARDRQGGNQPQHF. The CDR3 DNA is TGCAGTGCTAGAGATCGACAGGGAGGCAATCAGCCCCAGCATTTT.

The genes are TRBV7-3 and TRBJ2-1; perhaps D is TRBD1 or TRBD2 (5 bases each). CDR3 length equals 15 residues. Germline loops: CDR1 SGHTA, CDR2 FQGTGA. V was pared by 2 bases and J by 6 bases, with 14 bases between. Written as DNA, the CDR3 is TGTGCCAGCAGCTTATTGGGGCTAGCACTCAATGAGCAGTTCTTC. Translated: CASSLLGLALNEQFF. Filled out from reference TRBV7-3 and TRBJ2-1, the complete variable domain reads GAGVSQTPSNKVTEKGKYVELRCDPISGHTALYWYRQSLGQGPEFLIYFQGTGAADDSGLPNDRFFAVRPEGSVSTLKIQRTERGDSAVYLCASSLLGLALNEQFFGPGTRLTVL.

The chain is built from TRBV4-2 and TRBJ1-1; no reliable D call. V dropped 3 bases and J dropped 0 bases, with 8 bases sitting between them. This CDR3 is built from 14 residues. Germline V gives CDR1 LGHNA, CDR2 YNFKEQ. The CDR3, as DNA: TGTGCCAGCAGCCATAAGTCGGTGAACACTGAAGCTTTCTTT. Amino acids: CASSHKSVNTEAFF.

The chain is built from TRBV7-9 and TRBJ1-2; no reliable D call. Germline values: CDR1 SEHNR, CDR2 FQNEAQ (reference sequence). Trimming shortened V by 2 bases and J by 6 bases, and 4 bases separated the two germline ends. The CDR3 is made up of 11 amino acids. The CDR3 region has the DNA TGTGCCAGCAGCTTAATAGATGGCTACACCTTC. Its protein product is CASSLIDGYTF.

The table lists this clonotype with a few counts. The CDR3, as DNA: TGCGCCAGCAGCTTGGGTGAGGTCAGCGCCTACGAGCAGTACTTC. Translated: CASSLGEVSAYEQYF. This sequence joins TRBV5-1 and TRBJ2-7; D ambiguous. This CDR3 contains 15 residues. Deletions cut 0 bases from V and 2 bases from J, with 12 bases between. Germline V gene sequence: CDR1 SGHRS, CDR2 YFSETQ.

The V gene is TRBV20-1, the J gene TRBJ1-5, with no clear D. Trimming left V 4 bases short and J 4 bases short, with 20 bases between. In germline, CDR1 is DFQATT, CDR2 SNEGSKA (reference sequence). The CDR3 runs 16 residues. The CDR3 DNA follows: TGCAGTGCTAACGAAGGAGGAGGGCGGAGTAATCAGCCCCAGCATTTT. It codes for CSANEGGGRSNQPQHF.

This clonotype showed up just once. This chain joins TRBV20-1 and TRBJ1-4; possibly TRBD1 for D (6 bases). Germline V gene lookup returns CDR1 DFQATT and CDR2 SNEGSKA (reference sequence). The CDR3 runs to 13 residues. With 5 bases removed from V and 8 bases from J, the gap between germline ends came to 15 bases. The CDR3 loop reads CSAPLGAVEKLFF. The CDR3 nucleotides read TGCAGTGCTCCTCTGGGGGCAGTCGAAAAACTGTTTTTT.

The CDR3 spells CASSPWGYRGRTGANVLTF. Written as DNA, the CDR3 is TGTGCCAGCAGTCCCTGGGGGTACAGGGGGAGGACTGGGGCCAACGTCCTGACTTTC. The chain couples TRBV28 to TRBJ2-6; TRBD1 agrees at 8 bases. V lost 5 bases and J lost 2; bases outside the gene matches: 14. Germline values: CDR1 MDHEN, CDR2 SYDVKM. The CDR3 is 19 amino acids.

The rearrangement links TRBV7-9 to TRBJ2-3, with 9 bases aligning to TRBD2. Per germline, CDR1 SEHNR and CDR2 FQNEAQ (reference sequence). The CDR3 runs 16 residues. J lost 4 bases, V lost 2 bases, and 7 bases had no gene match. This CDR3 reads CASSLLGAGGADTQYF. Here the CDR3 DNA reads TGTGCCAGCAGCTTACTGGGGGCGGGAGGGGCAGATACGCAGTATTTT. The full variable domain, completed using reference TRBV7-9 and TRBJ2-3, is DTGVSQNPRHKITKRGQNVTFRCDPISEHNRLYWYRQTLGQGPEFLTYFQNEAQLEKSRLLSDRFSAERPKGSFSTLEIQRTEQGDSAMYLCASSLLGAGGADTQYFGPGTRLTVL.

This clonotype has a handful of counts. The chain couples TRBV11-2 to TRBJ2-7; D may be TRBD2 (6 bases). The germline gives CDR1 SGHAT, CDR2 FQNNGV. V gave up 8 bases and J gave up 2 bases, with 16 bases separating them. This CDR3 comprises 14 residues. The CDR3 here is CASFLGGTTYEQYF. The DNA of the CDR3 is TGTGCCAGCTTCCTCGGCGGGACGACCTACGAGCAGTACTTC.

The V gene is TRBV4-1, the J gene TRBJ2-5; no clear D. Germline V gives CDR1 MGHRA, CDR2 YSYEKL. Trimming removed 4 bases at V and 4 bases at J, with 13 bases between. The CDR3 covers 14 residues. As DNA, the CDR3 is TGCGCCAGCAGCCCGGGTCGTACCCGAGAGACCCAGTACTTC. Its protein product is CASSPGRTRETQYF.

V usage is TRBV12-5 and J usage is TRBJ2-7; 13 positions match TRBD2. Per germline, CDR1 LGHNT and CDR2 FRNRAP. The V and J ends lost 1 base and 5 bases, in that order; junction bases with no gene match: 5. This CDR3 is built from 16 residues. The CDR3 region is CASGLGLGLAGDEQYF. Written as DNA, the CDR3 is TGTGCTAGTGGTTTGGGCCTTGGACTAGCGGGAGACGAGCAGTACTTC.

This clonotype appeared many times. With a much larger clone just one base away, this may be a read error. The chain employs TRBV12-3 or TRBV12-4 and TRBJ1-4; 9 bases line up with TRBD1. The J segment lost 11 bases and the V segment lost 5 bases, leaving 9 bases of the junction unmatched. This CDR3 is 14 amino acids long. CDR3 protein: CASSAGQGPRKLFF. In DNA form, the CDR3 reads TGTGCCAGCAGTGCGGGACAGGGACCCAGGAAACTGTTTTTT.

This clonotype was detected only once. The gene calls are TRBV2 and TRBJ2-1; D remains ambiguous. CDR1 and CDR2 from the germline V gene are SNHLY and FYNNEI. V dropped 8 bases and J dropped 7 bases, with 15 bases sitting between them. This CDR3 spans 13 amino acids. The CDR3, as DNA: TGTGCCAGCTGTTATCGAATGGGGAATGAGCAGTTCTTC. Amino acids: CASCYRMGNEQFF.

This clonotype was detected ten times or more. DNA for the CDR3: TGCAGTGCTAGGGTAGGTGCAGGGTCAAGTCAGCCCCAGCATTTT. Its translation: CSARVGAGSSQPQHF. This sequence joins TRBV20-1 and TRBJ1-5; the D gene is possibly TRBD1 (5 bases). The CDR3 loop spans 15 amino acids. Germline V gene data show CDR1 as DFQATT and CDR2 as SNEGSKA (reference sequence). With 3 bases removed from V and 6 bases from J, the gap between germline ends came to 18 bases.

This clonotype was seen just once. The CDR3 sequence: CASSYSEGSGINFDEQYF. As DNA, the CDR3 is TGTGCCAGCAGTTACTCTGAGGGTAGCGGGATAAATTTCGACGAGCAGTACTTC. The genes are TRBV6-2 or TRBV6-3 and TRBJ2-5; 8 bases are shared with TRBD2. The DNA end lines up better with TRBJ2-7; the J call may be wrong. CDR3 size: 18 residues. Germline CDR1 is MNHEY and CDR2 is SVGEGT.

The rearrangement links TRBV28 to TRBJ2-3; 9 bases are a match to TRBD1. Germline V lookup: CDR1 MDHEN, CDR2 SYDVKM. The CDR3 is 14 residues long. With V trimmed by 5 bases and J by 7 bases, 7 bases remained unmatched. The CDR3 sequence is CASSPQDRGYTQYF. The CDR3 DNA follows: TGTGCCAGCAGTCCCCAGGACAGGGGATATACGCAGTATTTT.

This rearrangement joins TRBV3-1 to TRBJ1-5; D is uncertain. V lost 0 bases to trimming and J lost 4 bases, with 7 bases between them. The CDR3 is 14 amino acids. Germline V gene data show CDR1 as LGHDT and CDR2 as YNNKEL (reference sequence). This CDR3 is CASSQDVENQPQHF. The CDR3 nucleotides are TGTGCCAGCAGCCAAGATGTGGAAAATCAGCCCCAGCATTTT.